This is a list of T cell receptor beta chains from one sample in a study of cytomegalovirus exposure and HLA in healthy donors. The data were produced by immunoSEQ multiplex PCR, yet TCRdb's version contains in-frame clones alone and is incomplete. The repertoire holds some 320,000 clones, with approximately 86% as singletons. The material sequenced was PBMCs. The receptor set was obtained from a woman in her twenties or thirties in good health and CMV-seropositive. CDR3s include the opening cysteine and the closing phenylalanine or tryptophan. The order of the fields is clone size, J gene, V gene, D gene, CDR3 protein, CDR3 DNA. The D gene is left open where the match is weak. Clone size is not always given. Where it is, it says once, few, many or a class for expanded clones.

>-|TRBJ2-6|TRBV18|-
CASSPSMSAGANVLTF
TGTGCCAGCTCCCCTAGTATGAGCGCTGGGGCCAACGTCCTGACTTTC
>-|TRBJ2-1|TRBV9|-
CASSTDELGGFYNEQFF
TGTGCCAGCAGCACCGACGAGCTGGGGGGATTCTACAATGAGCAGTTCTTC
>-|TRBJ1-2|TRBV10-3|-
CATRGADSLRGYGYTF
TGTGCCACCAGGGGCGCGGACTCATTAAGGGGGTATGGCTACACCTTC
>-|TRBJ2-7|TRBV5-1|-
CASSLTGLREQYF
TGCGCCAGCAGCTTAACAGGGCTCCGGGAGCAGTACTTC
>-|TRBJ2-7|TRBV28|-
CASSFNVGHEQYF
TGTGCCAGCAGTTTTAATGTGGGGCACGAGCAGTACTTC
>-|TRBJ2-1|TRBV9|TRBD2
CASSGTSGSYNEQFF
TGTGCCAGCAGCGGGACTAGCGGATCCTACAATGAGCAGTTCTTC
>-|TRBJ2-7|TRBV7-3|TRBD2
CASSYHLTGTSGYEQYF
TGTGCCAGCAGCTACCACTTAACCGGGACTAGCGGCTACGAGCAGTACTTC
>once|TRBJ2-5|TRBV28|-
CASSRDVGGLGETQYF
TGTGCCAGCAGCCGCGACGTTGGAGGGCTCGGAGAGACCCAGTACTTC
>-|TRBJ2-7|TRBV7-8|-
CASSLGAGGAYEQYF
TGTGCCAGCAGCTTAGGGGCGGGCGGAGCCTACGAGCAGTACTTC
>-|TRBJ2-7|TRBV5-6|-
CASSWSYEQYF
TGTGCCAGCAGCTGGTCCTACGAGCAGTACTTC
>-|TRBJ2-1|TRBV2|TRBD2
CASSEARSGSRDEQFF
TGTGCCAGCAGTGAAGCGCGTAGCGGGAGTAGGGATGAGCAGTTCTTC
>-|TRBJ2-1|TRBV4-3|TRBD2
CASSQDRTSGTPYNEQFF
TGCGCCAGCAGCCAAGATCGGACTAGCGGGACGCCCTACAATGAGCAGTTCTTC
>-|TRBJ2-1|TRBV27|TRBD2
CASTKLAGGPSSYNEQFF
TGTGCCAGCACCAAACTAGCGGGGGGGCCCAGCTCCTACAATGAGCAGTTCTTC
>-|TRBJ1-2|TRBV5-4|-
CASSLGQASGYTF
TGTGCCAGCAGCTTGGGGCAGGCGAGTGGCTACACCTTC
>-|TRBJ2-7|TRBV7-6|-
CASSSGRPGEQYF
TGTGCCAGCAGCTCAGGCCGGCCAGGCGAGCAGTACTTC
>-|TRBJ1-6|TRBV28|-
CATTGSYNSPLHF
TGTGCCACCACGGGCTCCTATAATTCACCCCTCCACTTT
>-|TRBJ1-2|TRBV15|TRBD1
CATSRDTPSGGNHGYTF
TGTGCCACCAGCAGAGATACCCCTTCAGGGGGGAACCATGGCTACACCTTC
>-|TRBJ2-7|TRBV19|TRBD2
CASSSAGFSYEQYF
TGTGCCAGTAGTTCAGCGGGATTCTCCTACGAGCAGTACTTC
>-|TRBJ1-3|TRBV30|-
CAWSVVRSGNTIYF
TGTGCCTGGAGTGTAGTCCGCTCTGGAAACACCATATATTTT
>-|TRBJ2-7|TRBV18|-
CASSLSRQNYEQYF
TGTGCCAGCTCACTTTCTCGACAGAACTACGAGCAGTACTTC
>-|TRBJ1-1|TRBV6-5|TRBD1
CASTYRGNTEAFF
TGTGCCAGCACCTACAGGGGTAACACTGAAGCTTTCTTT
>-|TRBJ1-1|TRBV30|-
CAWSESRGALSEAFF
TGTGCCTGGAGTGAATCTAGAGGGGCATTGAGTGAAGCTTTCTTT
>-|TRBJ2-2|TRBV2|-
CASTRGHSNTGELFF
TGTGCCAGTACTAGGGGACATTCGAACACCGGGGAGCTGTTTTTT
>-|TRBJ2-1|TRBV27|TRBD1
CASSSGWTGDEQFF
TGTGCCAGCAGTTCTGGGTGGACAGGGGATGAGCAGTTCTTC